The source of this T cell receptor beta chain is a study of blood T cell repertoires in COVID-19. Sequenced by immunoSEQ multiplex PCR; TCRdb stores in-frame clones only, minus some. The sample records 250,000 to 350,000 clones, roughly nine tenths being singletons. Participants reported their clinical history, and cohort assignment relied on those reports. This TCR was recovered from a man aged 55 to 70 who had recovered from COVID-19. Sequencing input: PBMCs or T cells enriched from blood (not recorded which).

The CDR3 loop is CASTNGARGRTEAFF. In DNA, the CDR3 is TGTGCCAGTACCAATGGGGCCAGGGGGCGAACTGAAGCTTTCTTT. The chain uses TRBV19 and TRBJ1-1; TRBD1 agrees at 8 bases. The CDR3 is 15 amino acids. The ends lost 7 bases at V and 5 bases at J; junction bases unmatched: 12. Per germline, CDR1 LNHDA and CDR2 SQIVND (reference sequence). The full variable domain, completed using reference TRBV19 and TRBJ1-1, is DGGITQSPKYLFRKEGQNVTLSCEQNLNHDAMYWYRQDPGQGLRLIYYSQIVNDFQKGDIAEGYSVSREKKESFPLTVTSAQKNPTAFYLCASTNGARGRTEAFFGQGTRLTVV.